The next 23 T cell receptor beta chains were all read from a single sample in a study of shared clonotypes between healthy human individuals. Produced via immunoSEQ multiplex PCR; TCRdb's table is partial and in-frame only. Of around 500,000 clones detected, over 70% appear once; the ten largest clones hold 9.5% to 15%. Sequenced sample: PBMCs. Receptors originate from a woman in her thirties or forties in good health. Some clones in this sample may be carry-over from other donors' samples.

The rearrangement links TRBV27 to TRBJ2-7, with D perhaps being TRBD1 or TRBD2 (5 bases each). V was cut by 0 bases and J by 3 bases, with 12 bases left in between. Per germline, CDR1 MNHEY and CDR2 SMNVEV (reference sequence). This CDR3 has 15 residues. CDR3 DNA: TGTGCCAGCAGTTTATCGGGCAGGGACCTCTACGAGCAGTACTTC. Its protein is CASSLSGRDLYEQYF.

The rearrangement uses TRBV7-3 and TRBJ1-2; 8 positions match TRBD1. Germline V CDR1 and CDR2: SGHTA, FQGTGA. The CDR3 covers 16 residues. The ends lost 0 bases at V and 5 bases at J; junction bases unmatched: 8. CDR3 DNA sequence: TGTGCCAGCAGCTTAACTCCGGACAGGGACCAGTATGGCTACACCTTC. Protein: CASSLTPDRDQYGYTF.

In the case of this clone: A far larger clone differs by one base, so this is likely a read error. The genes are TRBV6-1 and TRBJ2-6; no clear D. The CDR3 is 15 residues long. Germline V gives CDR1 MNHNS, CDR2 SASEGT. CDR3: CAGSADPSGANVLTF. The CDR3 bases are TGTGCCGGCAGCGCTGACCCCTCTGGGGCCAACGTCCTGACTTTC.

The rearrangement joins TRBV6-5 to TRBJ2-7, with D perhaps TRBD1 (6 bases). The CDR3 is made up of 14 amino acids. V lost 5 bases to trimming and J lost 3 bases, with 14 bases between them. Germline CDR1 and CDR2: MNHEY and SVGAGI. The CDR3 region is CASSLRDTLYEQYF. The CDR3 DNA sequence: TGTGCCAGCAGTCTCCGGGACACACTCTACGAGCAGTACTTC.

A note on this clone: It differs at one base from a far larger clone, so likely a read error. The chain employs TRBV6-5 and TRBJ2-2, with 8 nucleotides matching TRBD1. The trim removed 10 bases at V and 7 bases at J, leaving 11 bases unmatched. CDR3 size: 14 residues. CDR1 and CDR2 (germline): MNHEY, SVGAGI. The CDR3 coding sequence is TGTGCCATCACCCCGGACAGGGCCAGCGGGGAGCTGTTTTTT. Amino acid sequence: CAITPDRASGELFF.

In DNA form, the CDR3 reads TGTGCCAGCAGCTTAGATTCGGACAGCTCCTACGAGCAGTACTTC. It encodes CASSLDSDSSYEQYF. V usage is TRBV11-3 and J usage is TRBJ2-5; D may be TRBD1 (6 bases). The J call is in doubt because the DNA end fits TRBJ2-7 better. Germline V gene data show CDR1 as SGHNT and CDR2 as YENEEA. The CDR3 has 15 amino acids.

This chain's CDR3 is CASSSALTDTQYF. CDR3 bases: TGCGCCAGCAGCTCAGCCCTCACAGATACGCAGTATTTT. The rearrangement links TRBV5-1 to TRBJ2-3; no definite D call. Trimming removed 3 bases at V and 2 bases at J, with 7 bases between. The CDR3 length is 13 residues. The V gene's germline CDR1 is SGHRS and CDR2 YFSETQ.

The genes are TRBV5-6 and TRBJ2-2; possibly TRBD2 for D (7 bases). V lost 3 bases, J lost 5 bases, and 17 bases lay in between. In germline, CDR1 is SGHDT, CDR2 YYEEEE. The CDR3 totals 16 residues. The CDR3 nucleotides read TGTGCCAGCAGCTCCTCACGGGGGGCAGGGACCGGGGAGCTGTTTTTT. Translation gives CASSSSRGAGTGELFF.

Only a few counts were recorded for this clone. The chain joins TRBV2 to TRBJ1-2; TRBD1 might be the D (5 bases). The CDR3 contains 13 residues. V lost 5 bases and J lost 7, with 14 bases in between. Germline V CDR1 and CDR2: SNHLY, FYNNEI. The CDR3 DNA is TGTGCCAGCAGTCCCACCGGGACGGGTGGCTACACCTTC. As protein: CASSPTGTGGYTF.

The DNA of the CDR3 is TGTGCCAGCAGCTCTTCCCCGCTCTACGAGCAGTACTTC. Its protein product is CASSSSPLYEQYF. The rearrangement links TRBV5-4 to TRBJ2-7; D remains ambiguous. The CDR3 spans 13 residues. Deletions cut 3 bases from V and 3 bases from J, with 10 bases between. Germline V CDR1 and CDR2: SGHNT, YYREEE (reference sequence).

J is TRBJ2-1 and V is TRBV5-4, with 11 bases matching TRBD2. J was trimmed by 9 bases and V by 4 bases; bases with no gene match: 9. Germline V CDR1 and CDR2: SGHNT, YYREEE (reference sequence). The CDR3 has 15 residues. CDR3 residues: CASSAEGLAALEQFF. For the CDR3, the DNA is TGTGCCAGCAGCGCCGAGGGACTAGCGGCCCTTGAGCAGTTCTTC.

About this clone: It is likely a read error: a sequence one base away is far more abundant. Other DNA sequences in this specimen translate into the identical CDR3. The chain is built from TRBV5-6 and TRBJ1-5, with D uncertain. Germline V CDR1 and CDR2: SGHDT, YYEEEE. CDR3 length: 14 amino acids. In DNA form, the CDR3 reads TGTGCCAGCAGCTTGGGGCCGGGAGAACAGCCCCAGCACTTT. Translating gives CASSLGPGEQPQHF.

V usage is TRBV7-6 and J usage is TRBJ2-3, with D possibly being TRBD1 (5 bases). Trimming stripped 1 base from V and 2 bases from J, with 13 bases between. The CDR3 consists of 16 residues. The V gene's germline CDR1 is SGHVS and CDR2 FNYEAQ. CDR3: CASSLGGAGYTDTQYF. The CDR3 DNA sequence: TGTGCCAGCAGCTTAGGTGGGGCAGGGTACACAGATACGCAGTATTTT.

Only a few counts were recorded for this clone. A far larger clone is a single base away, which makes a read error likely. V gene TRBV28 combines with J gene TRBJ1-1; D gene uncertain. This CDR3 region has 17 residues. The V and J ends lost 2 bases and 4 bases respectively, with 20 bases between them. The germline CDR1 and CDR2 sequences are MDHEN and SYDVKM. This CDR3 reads CASSLLAKRTSSTEAFF. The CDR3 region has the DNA TGTGCCAGCAGTTTACTTGCTAAACGGACCTCGAGCACTGAAGCTTTCTTT.

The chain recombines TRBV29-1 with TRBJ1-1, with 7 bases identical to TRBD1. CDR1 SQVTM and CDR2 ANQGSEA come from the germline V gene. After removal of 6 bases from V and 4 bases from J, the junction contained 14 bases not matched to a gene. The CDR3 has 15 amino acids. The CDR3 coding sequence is TGCAGCGTCCCTGGGGCAGGGGGGCATGGCACTGAAGCTTTCTTT. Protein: CSVPGAGGHGTEAFF.

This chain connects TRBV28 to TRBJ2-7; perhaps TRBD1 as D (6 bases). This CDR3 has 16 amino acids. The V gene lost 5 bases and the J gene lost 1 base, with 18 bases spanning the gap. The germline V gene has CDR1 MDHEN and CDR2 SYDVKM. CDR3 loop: CASSGADRRSSYEQYF. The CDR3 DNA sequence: TGTGCCAGCAGTGGAGCTGACAGGAGATCTTCCTACGAGCAGTACTTC.

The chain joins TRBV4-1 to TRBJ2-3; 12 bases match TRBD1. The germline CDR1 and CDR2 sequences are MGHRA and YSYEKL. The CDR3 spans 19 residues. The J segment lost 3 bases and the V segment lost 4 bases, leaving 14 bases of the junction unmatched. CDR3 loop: CASSLSNPRDRGRTDTQYF. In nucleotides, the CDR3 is TGCGCCAGCAGCCTCTCGAATCCTCGGGACAGGGGGCGAACAGATACGCAGTATTTT.

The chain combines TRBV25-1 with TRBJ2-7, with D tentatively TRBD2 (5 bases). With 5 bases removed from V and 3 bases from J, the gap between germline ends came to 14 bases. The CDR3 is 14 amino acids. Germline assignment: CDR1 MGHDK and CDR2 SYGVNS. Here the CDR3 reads CASSYPDGGYEQYF. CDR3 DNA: TGTGCCAGCAGTTACCCCGACGGAGGCTACGAGCAGTACTTC.

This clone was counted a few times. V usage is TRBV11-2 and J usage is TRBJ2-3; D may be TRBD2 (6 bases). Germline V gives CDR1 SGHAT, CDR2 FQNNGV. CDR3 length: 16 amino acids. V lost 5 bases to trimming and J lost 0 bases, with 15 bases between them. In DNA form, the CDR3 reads TGTGCCAGCAGCCTCGACGTAGGGACTAGCACAGATACGCAGTATTTT. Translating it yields CASSLDVGTSTDTQYF.

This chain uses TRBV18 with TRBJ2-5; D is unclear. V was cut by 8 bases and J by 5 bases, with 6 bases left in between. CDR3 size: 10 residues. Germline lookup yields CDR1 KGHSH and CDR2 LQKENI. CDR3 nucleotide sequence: TGTGCCAGCGGAAGGGAGACCCAGTACTTC. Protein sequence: CASGRETQYF.

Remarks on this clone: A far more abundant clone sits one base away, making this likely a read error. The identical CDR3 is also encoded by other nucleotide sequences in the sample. The chain's CDR3 is CASSLMGQGLQPQHF. The CDR3 DNA is TGTGCCAGCAGTTTAATGGGACAGGGCCTCCAGCCACAGCATTTT. J is TRBJ1-5 and V is TRBV28, with 9 positions matching TRBD1. CDR3 size: 15 residues. Germline lookup yields CDR1 MDHEN and CDR2 SYDVKM.

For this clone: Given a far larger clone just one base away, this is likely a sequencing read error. The CDR3 sequence: CASSLGGGSNQPQHF. For the CDR3, the DNA is TGTGCCAGCAGCTTAGGCGGCGGGTCCAATCAGCCCCAGCATTTT. The gene calls are TRBV11-2 and TRBJ1-5; D call uncertain. V lost 1 base, J lost 3 bases, and 10 bases lay in between. CDR1 and CDR2 (germline): SGHAT, FQNNGV. The CDR3 is 15 amino acids.

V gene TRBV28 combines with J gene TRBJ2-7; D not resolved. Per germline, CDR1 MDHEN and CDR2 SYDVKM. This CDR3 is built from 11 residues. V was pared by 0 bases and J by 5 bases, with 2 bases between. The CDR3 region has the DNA TGTGCCAGCAGTTTATGGCACGAGCAGTACTTC. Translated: CASSLWHEQYF.